The present entry profiles one T cell receptor (beta chain) with its context. V was shortened by 1 base and J by 0 bases, with 10 bases between the two germline ends. Germline V gene sequence: CDR1 MNHEY, CDR2 SVGAGI. The CDR3 totals 16 residues. This entry belongs to a study of beta chain features in type 1 diabetes. Reverse transcribing all isolated RNA meant expressed TCRB transcripts were sequenced. Sequencing used immunoSEQ multiplex PCR; TCRdb keeps in-frame clones, though not all of them. The data hold around 340,000 clones, with 6.5% to 10% observed a single time. The chain couples TRBV6-5 to TRBJ2-1, with no clear D. This TCR was recovered from a young woman in good health. The material sequenced was central memory CD4+ T cells from blood. The CDR3 nucleotides read TGTGCCAGCAGTTACTTGACTCCGAGCTCCTACAATGAGCAGTTCTTC. It is translated as CASSYLTPSSYNEQFF.